This T cell receptor beta chain was profiled in a study of control samples from healthy donors and cancer patients. The CDR3 is made up of 15 amino acids. Germline values: CDR1 SGHNT, CDR2 YYREEE (reference sequence). The V gene lost 4 bases and the J gene lost 0 bases, with 8 bases spanning the gap. The table came from immunoSEQ multiplex PCR; TCRdb's copy has only in-frame clones and leaves some out. The table shows roughly 220,000 clones, with 90% to 95% occurring only once. Sequenced input: blood. This receptor was identified in a man aged 45 to 65 in good health. This chain uses TRBV5-4 with TRBJ2-6; D uncertain. CDR3 region: CASSRSGSGANVLTF. CDR3 nucleotide sequence: TGTGCCAGCAGCCGATCCGGCTCTGGGGCCAACGTCCTGACTTTC.